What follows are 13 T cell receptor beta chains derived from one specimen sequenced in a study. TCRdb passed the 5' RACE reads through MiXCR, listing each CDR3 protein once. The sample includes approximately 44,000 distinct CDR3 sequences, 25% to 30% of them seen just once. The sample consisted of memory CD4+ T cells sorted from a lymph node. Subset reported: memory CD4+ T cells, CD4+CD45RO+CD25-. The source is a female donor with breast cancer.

The chain's CDR3 is CASSSTTQRDYNEQFF. The CDR3 coding sequence is TGTGCCAGCAGTTCCACCACCCAGCGGGACTACAATGAGCAGTTCTTC. The chain employs TRBV7-6 and TRBJ2-1; TRBD2 agrees at 7 bases. The CDR3 covers 16 residues. Trimming removed 6 bases from V and 3 bases from J; junction bases left unmatched: 11. Per the germline V gene, CDR1 is SGHVS and CDR2 is FNYEAQ.

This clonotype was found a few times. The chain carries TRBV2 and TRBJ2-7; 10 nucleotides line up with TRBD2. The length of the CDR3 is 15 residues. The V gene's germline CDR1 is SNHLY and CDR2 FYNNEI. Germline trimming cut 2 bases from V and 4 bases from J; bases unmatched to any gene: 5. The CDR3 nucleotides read TGTGCCAGCAGTGAAAGGGCTAGCGGGAGTTACGAGCAGTACTTC. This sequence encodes CASSERASGSYEQYF.

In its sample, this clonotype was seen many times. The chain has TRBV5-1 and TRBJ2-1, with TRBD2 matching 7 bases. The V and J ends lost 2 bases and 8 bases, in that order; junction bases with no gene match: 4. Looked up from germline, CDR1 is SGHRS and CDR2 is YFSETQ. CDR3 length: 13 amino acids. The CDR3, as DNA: TGCGCCAGCAGCTTAGGCGGGAGTGATGAGCAGTTCTTC. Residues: CASSLGGSDEQFF.

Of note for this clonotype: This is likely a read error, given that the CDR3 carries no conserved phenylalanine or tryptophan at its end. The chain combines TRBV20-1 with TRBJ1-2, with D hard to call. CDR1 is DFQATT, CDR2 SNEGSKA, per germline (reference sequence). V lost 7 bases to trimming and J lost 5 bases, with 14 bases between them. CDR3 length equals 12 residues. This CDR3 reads CSGPMGSYGYTL. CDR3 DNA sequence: TGCAGTGGCCCCATGGGGAGTTATGGCTACACCCTC.

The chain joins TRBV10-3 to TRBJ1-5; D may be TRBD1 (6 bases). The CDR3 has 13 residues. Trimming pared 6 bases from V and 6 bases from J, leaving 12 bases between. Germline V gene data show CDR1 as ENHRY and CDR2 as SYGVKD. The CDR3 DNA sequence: TGTGCCATCAGCGACAGGTCGGGTCAGCCCCAGCATTTT. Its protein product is CAISDRSGQPQHF.

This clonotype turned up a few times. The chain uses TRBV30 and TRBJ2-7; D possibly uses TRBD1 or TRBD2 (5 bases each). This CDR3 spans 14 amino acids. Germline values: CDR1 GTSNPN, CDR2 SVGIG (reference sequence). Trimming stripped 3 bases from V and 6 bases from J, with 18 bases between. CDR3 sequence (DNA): TGTGCCTGGAGACCGCCGGGACGCCTAGCCGAGCAGTACTTC. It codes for CAWRPPGRLAEQYF.

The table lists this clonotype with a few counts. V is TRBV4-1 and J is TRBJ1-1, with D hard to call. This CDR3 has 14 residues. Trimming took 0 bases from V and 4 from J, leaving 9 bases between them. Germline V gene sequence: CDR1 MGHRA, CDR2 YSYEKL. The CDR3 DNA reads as TGCGCCAGCAGCCAAGAGGTGTACCTCACTGAAGCTTTCTTT. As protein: CASSQEVYLTEAFF.

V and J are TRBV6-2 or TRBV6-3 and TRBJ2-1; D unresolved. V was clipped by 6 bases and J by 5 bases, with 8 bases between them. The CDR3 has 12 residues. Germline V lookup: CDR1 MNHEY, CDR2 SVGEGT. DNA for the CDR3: TGTGCCAGCAGGGAAAGGGACAATGAGCAGTTCTTC. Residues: CASRERDNEQFF.

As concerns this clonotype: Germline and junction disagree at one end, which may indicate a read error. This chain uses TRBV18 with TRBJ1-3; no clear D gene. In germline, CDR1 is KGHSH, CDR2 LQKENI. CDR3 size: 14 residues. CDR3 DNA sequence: TGTGCCAGCTCACCAGACGGTTCTGGAAACACCGTATATTTT. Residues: CASSPDGSGNTVYF.

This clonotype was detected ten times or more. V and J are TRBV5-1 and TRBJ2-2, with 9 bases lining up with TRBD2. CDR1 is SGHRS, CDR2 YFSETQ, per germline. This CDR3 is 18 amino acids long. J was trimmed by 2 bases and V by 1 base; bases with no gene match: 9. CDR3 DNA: TGCGCCAGCAGCTTGACCCTTAGCGGGGGAGCTAACACCGGGGAGCTGTTTTTT. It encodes CASSLTLSGGANTGELFF.

In DNA, the CDR3 is TGTGCCAGCAAAATGACAGTTACCTACGAGCAGTACTTC. It translates to CASKMTVTYEQYF. J is TRBJ2-7 and V is TRBV2, with D possibly matching TRBD1 (5 bases). Germline values: CDR1 SNHLY, CDR2 FYNNEI. This CDR3 region has 13 residues. The germline V and J ends were trimmed by 7 bases and 2 bases, with 12 bases remaining between them.

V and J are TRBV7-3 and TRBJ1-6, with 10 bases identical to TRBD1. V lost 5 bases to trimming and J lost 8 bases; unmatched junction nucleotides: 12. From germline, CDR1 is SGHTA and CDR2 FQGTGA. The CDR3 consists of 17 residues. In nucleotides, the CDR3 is TGTGCCAGCAGCCGCTCCCCGACCGGGACAGGGGATTCACCCCTCCACTTT. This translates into CASSRSPTGTGDSPLHF.

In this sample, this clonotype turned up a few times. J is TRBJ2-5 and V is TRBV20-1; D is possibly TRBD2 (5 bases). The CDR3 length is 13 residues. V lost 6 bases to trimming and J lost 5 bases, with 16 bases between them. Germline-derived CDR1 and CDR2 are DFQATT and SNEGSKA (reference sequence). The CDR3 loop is CSADYLERETQYF. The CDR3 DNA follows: TGCAGTGCCGACTATCTGGAGAGGGAGACCCAGTACTTC.